Listed below are T cell receptor beta chains from one sample, sequenced in a study of T cells in Graves' hyperthyroidism and ophthalmopathy. Via MiXCR, TCRdb re-called the multiplex PCR reads, giving one row per CDR3 protein. The sample comprises 300,000 or so distinct CDR3 sequences, 15% to 20% of which are singletons, and roughly 53% rests with the top ten. Material: blood. These receptors originate from a woman aged 55-69 years with Graves' ophthalmopathy. Both conserved end residues are part of each CDR3. D genes are given only for firm matches. Some rows have no size entry. The others give once, few or many, or a class for an expanded clone.

J gene: TRBJ1-2; D gene: TRBD1; V gene: TRBV2; clone size: few; CDR3 DNA: TGTGCCAGCAGGGACAGGACCTATGGTCCCGGCTACACCTTC; CDR3 protein: CASRDRTYGPGYTF
J gene: TRBJ2-7; D gene: .; V gene: TRBV12-5; clone size: many; CDR3 DNA: TGTGCTAGTGGTTTGCTTGGCGACAGCTATGGTTACGAGCAGTACTTC; CDR3 protein: CASGLLGDSYGYEQYF
J gene: TRBJ1-4; D gene: .; V gene: TRBV3-1; clone size: many; CDR3 DNA: TGTGCCAGCAGCCAAAGACAGAATGAAAAACTGTTTTTT; CDR3 protein: CASSQRQNEKLFF
J gene: TRBJ2-6; D gene: TRBD1; V gene: TRBV7-8; clone size: many; CDR3 DNA: TGTGCCAGCAGCCCGGGACAGGGGGCTGGGGCCAACGTCCTGACTTTC; CDR3 protein: CASSPGQGAGANVLTF
J gene: TRBJ2-7; D gene: .; V gene: TRBV2; clone size: many; CDR3 DNA: TGTGCCACCCAGGGCCTGTGGGCCGAGCAGTACTTC; CDR3 protein: CATQGLWAEQYF
J gene: TRBJ2-2; D gene: .; V gene: TRBV20-1; clone size: .; CDR3 DNA: TGCAGTGCTAGACCAATGGCTTCCGGGGAGCTGTTTTTT; CDR3 protein: CSARPMASGELFF
J gene: TRBJ2-7; D gene: .; V gene: TRBV7-2; clone size: many; CDR3 DNA: TGTGCCAGCAGCGTAGATAGTAGCGGTAGCTACGAGCAGTACTTC; CDR3 protein: CASSVDSSGSYEQYF
J gene: TRBJ2-1; D gene: TRBD2; V gene: TRBV19; clone size: .; CDR3 DNA: TGTGCCAGTAGTAGAGCGGGAGGGCCTCGTAATGAGCAGTTCTTC; CDR3 protein: CASSRAGGPRNEQFF
J gene: TRBJ1-5; D gene: .; V gene: TRBV19; clone size: .; CDR3 DNA: TGTGCCAGTAGTACAGGGAGGCTTGTACAGCCCCAGCATTTT; CDR3 protein: CASSTGRLVQPQHF
J gene: TRBJ2-7; D gene: .; V gene: TRBV6-2/TRBV6-3; clone size: few; CDR3 DNA: TGCCTCACGGCGGGGCGGGACTCCTACGAGCAGTACTTC; CDR3 protein: CLTAGRDSYEQYF
J gene: TRBJ1-5; D gene: .; V gene: TRBV5-5; clone size: many; CDR3 DNA: TGTGCCAGCAGCTTGCTCCTGGGAAATCAGCCCCAGCATTTT; CDR3 protein: CASSLLLGNQPQHF
J gene: TRBJ2-1; D gene: .; V gene: TRBV2; clone size: many; CDR3 DNA: TGTGCCAGCGCGAGGGAGGTCAGCAATGAGCAGTTCTTC; CDR3 protein: CASAREVSNEQFF
J gene: TRBJ2-1; D gene: TRBD2; V gene: TRBV13; clone size: many; CDR3 DNA: TGTGCCAGCAGCCCGACTAGCGGGTGGAATGAGCAGTTCTTC; CDR3 protein: CASSPTSGWNEQFF
J gene: TRBJ2-1; D gene: .; V gene: TRBV9; clone size: few; CDR3 DNA: TGTGCCAGCAGCGTTGGACGGCCATCCTACAATGAGCAGTTCTTC; CDR3 protein: CASSVGRPSYNEQFF
J gene: TRBJ2-5; D gene: TRBD2; V gene: TRBV5-1; clone size: .; CDR3 DNA: TGCGCCAGCAGCTTGTGGTCTAGCGGGTCCGAGACCCAGTACTTC; CDR3 protein: CASSLWSSGSETQYF
J gene: TRBJ2-4; D gene: .; V gene: TRBV7-2; clone size: many; CDR3 DNA: TGTGCCAGCAGCTTAGAATCGACCTCCCCACAAAACATTCAGTACTTC; CDR3 protein: CASSLESTSPQNIQYF
J gene: TRBJ2-7; D gene: .; V gene: TRBV3-1; clone size: .; CDR3 DNA: TGTGCCAGCAGCCAAGGGAACCGCCGGTCGACCTTC; CDR3 protein: CASSQGNRRSTF
J gene: TRBJ1-5; D gene: .; V gene: TRBV6-1; clone size: many; CDR3 DNA: TGTGCCAGCAGTGAATGGAGAAGTAGCAATCAGCCCCAGCATTTT; CDR3 protein: CASSEWRSSNQPQHF
J gene: TRBJ2-3; D gene: TRBD2; V gene: TRBV2; clone size: .; CDR3 DNA: TGTGCCAGCAATCCGGGACTAGACACAGATACGCAGTATTTT; CDR3 protein: CASNPGLDTDTQYF
J gene: TRBJ2-7; D gene: .; V gene: TRBV7-2; clone size: .; CDR3 DNA: TGTGCCAGCAGCCCACGGGGATCGAGCTACGAGCAGTACTTC; CDR3 protein: CASSPRGSSYEQYF
J gene: TRBJ1-1; D gene: .; V gene: TRBV7-9; clone size: .; CDR3 DNA: TGTGCCAGCAGCTTGACGGGGTTGGGACTGAACACTGAAGCTTTCTTT; CDR3 protein: CASSLTGLGLNTEAFF
J gene: TRBJ1-2; D gene: TRBD1; V gene: TRBV20-1; clone size: many; CDR3 DNA: TGCAGTGCTCTCTTAGACAGGGACTATGGCTACACCTTC; CDR3 protein: CSALLDRDYGYTF
J gene: TRBJ2-1; D gene: .; V gene: TRBV24-1; clone size: .; CDR3 DNA: TGTGCCACCAGTGAAACAGGGAAACAGCGCGGGGGGCAGTTCTTC; CDR3 protein: CATSETGKQRGGQFF
J gene: TRBJ2-7; D gene: .; V gene: TRBV18; clone size: many; CDR3 DNA: TGTGCCAGCTCCTCAAGGGGTGTTGAGCAGTACTTC; CDR3 protein: CASSSRGVEQYF
J gene: TRBJ1-2; D gene: .; V gene: TRBV30; clone size: .; CDR3 DNA: TGTGCCTGGAGTGTATTACTCCAGCGGGATGGCTACACCTTC; CDR3 protein: CAWSVLLQRDGYTF
J gene: TRBJ1-5; D gene: TRBD1; V gene: TRBV5-1; clone size: few; CDR3 DNA: TGCGCCAGCAGGTCCGGGACAGGGGATCAGCCCCAGCATTTT; CDR3 protein: CASRSGTGDQPQHF
J gene: TRBJ2-3; D gene: .; V gene: TRBV12-3/TRBV12-4; clone size: .; CDR3 DNA: TGTGCCAGCAGTGAATTCGGAAACTTCGATACGCAGTATTTT; CDR3 protein: CASSEFGNFDTQYF